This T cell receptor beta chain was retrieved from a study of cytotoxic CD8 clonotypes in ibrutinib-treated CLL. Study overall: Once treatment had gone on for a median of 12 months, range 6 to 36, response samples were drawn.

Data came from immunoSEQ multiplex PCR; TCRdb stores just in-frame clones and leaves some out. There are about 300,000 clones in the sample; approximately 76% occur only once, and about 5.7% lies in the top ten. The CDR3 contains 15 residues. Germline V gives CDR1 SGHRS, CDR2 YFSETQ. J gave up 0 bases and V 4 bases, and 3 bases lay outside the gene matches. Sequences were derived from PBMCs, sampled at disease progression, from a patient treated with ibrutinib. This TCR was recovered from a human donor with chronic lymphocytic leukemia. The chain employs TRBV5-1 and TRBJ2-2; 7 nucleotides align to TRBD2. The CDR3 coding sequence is TGCGCCAGCAGCCGTAGCGGGTCGAACACCGGGGAGCTGTTTTTT. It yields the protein CASSRSGSNTGELFF.